A single sample gave rise to the 22 T cell receptor beta chains below, sequenced in a study of blood T cell repertoires in COVID-19. Sequencing was performed with immunoSEQ multiplex PCR; in TCRdb, only in-frame clones are kept and a portion is missing. The sample includes 240,000 or so clones, roughly four fifths seen only once; the top ten take roughly 8%. Specimen: peripheral blood. The receptors shown here come from an elderly woman with COVID-19, enrolled during active disease.

The chain links TRBV6-5 to TRBJ2-7; D might be TRBD1 (6 bases). V shed 6 bases and J shed 3 bases, with 12 bases lying between them. In germline, CDR1 is MNHEY, CDR2 SVGAGI. The CDR3 is made up of 13 amino acids. CDR3: CASRRDNLYEQYF. The CDR3 bases are TGTGCCAGCAGGAGGGACAACCTCTACGAGCAGTACTTC.

The chain has TRBV5-8 and TRBJ1-2; D possibly corresponds to TRBD1 (5 bases). The CDR3 length is 16 residues. V dropped 0 bases and J dropped 9 bases, with 21 bases sitting between them. Germline V lookup: CDR1 SGHTS, CDR2 YDEGEE. The DNA for the CDR3 is TGTGCCAGCAGCTTGGCCGGTGGCAGGGAGGGAGGAAGCTACACCTTC. This codes for CASSLAGGREGGSYTF. Full variable domain (remainder filled in from reference TRBV5-8 and TRBJ1-2): EAGVTQSPTHLIKTRGQQATLRCSPISGHTSVYWYQQALGLGLQFLLWYDEGEERNRGNFPPRFSGRQFPNYSSELNVNALELEDSALYLCASSLAGGREGGSYTFGSGTRLTVV.

The chain employs TRBV5-1 and TRBJ1-5; no clear D gene. Germline V gene lookup returns CDR1 SGHRS and CDR2 YFSETQ. V was shortened by 5 bases and J by 4 bases, with 19 bases between the two germline ends. CDR3 size: 16 residues. CDR3 nucleotides: TGCGCCAGCAGTGTAGACCCCGGAGGGAGAAATCAGCCCCAGCATTTT. It encodes CASSVDPGGRNQPQHF.

CDR3 residues: CASSPWGEPSEAFF. In DNA, the CDR3 is TGTGCCAGTAGTCCCTGGGGGGAACCGTCTGAAGCTTTCTTT. This chain connects TRBV19 to TRBJ1-1, with a possible D match to TRBD1 (5 bases). Trimming took off 5 bases at V and 6 bases at J, with 16 bases between the two ends. The CDR3 length is 14 residues. Germline V gene lookup returns CDR1 LNHDA and CDR2 SQIVND (reference sequence).

This clone occurred once. The rearrangement links TRBV6-5 to TRBJ2-1; perhaps TRBD2 as D (5 bases). The germline CDR1 and CDR2 sequences are MNHEY and SVGAGI. The CDR3 loop spans 16 amino acids. Deletions cut 4 bases from V and 0 bases from J, with 13 bases between. CDR3 protein: CASSWERPSSYNEQFF. The CDR3 DNA is TGTGCCAGCAGTTGGGAGAGGCCGAGCTCCTACAATGAGCAGTTCTTC.

The rearrangement uses TRBV7-8 and TRBJ1-6; TRBD1 is a possible D gene (6 bases). The CDR3 is 14 residues long. In germline, CDR1 is SGHVS, CDR2 FQNEAQ. V was shortened by 7 bases and J by 7 bases, with 14 bases between the two germline ends. Here the CDR3 reads CASTRDRTNSPLHF. The CDR3 DNA sequence: TGTGCCAGCACCCGCGACAGGACGAATTCACCCCTCCACTTT.

The chain links TRBV28 to TRBJ1-6; D is unresolved. The V end was cut by 6 bases, the J end by 9 bases, with 15 bases between. The CDR3 has 14 amino acids. Germline V CDR1 and CDR2: MDHEN, SYDVKM. This CDR3 reads CASSPTPRSSPLHF. Written as DNA, the CDR3 is TGTGCCAGCAGCCCGACTCCAAGGAGTTCACCCCTCCACTTT.

The rearrangement links TRBV19 to TRBJ2-1, with D perhaps TRBD1 (5 bases). CDR1 LNHDA and CDR2 SQIVND come from the germline V gene (reference sequence). The CDR3 covers 14 residues. V lost 5 bases and J 3 bases, leaving 11 bases between the germline ends. This CDR3 is CASSLSGFYNEQFF. CDR3 DNA sequence: TGTGCCAGTAGTCTTTCAGGGTTCTACAATGAGCAGTTCTTC.

This chain joins TRBV7-2 and TRBJ1-1, with 9 bases matching TRBD1. Germline V gives CDR1 SGHTA, CDR2 FQGNSA. This CDR3 region has 13 residues. The trim removed 5 bases at V and 10 bases at J, leaving 8 bases unmatched. CDR3: CASSRPGTGLAFF. In DNA form, the CDR3 reads TGTGCCAGCAGCCGTCCCGGGACAGGGTTAGCTTTCTTT.

The chain couples TRBV5-8 to TRBJ2-7; 7 bases map to TRBD1. The length of the CDR3 is 16 residues. The germline V gene has CDR1 SGHTS and CDR2 YDEGEE. The V and J ends lost 0 bases and 0 bases, in that order; junction bases with no gene match: 6. CDR3 coding DNA: TGTGCCAGCAGCTTGGGCGGACAGGCCTACTCCTACGAGCAGTACTTC. As protein: CASSLGGQAYSYEQYF.

V usage is TRBV27 and J usage is TRBJ2-2; D is possibly TRBD2 (6 bases). The CDR3 spans 14 residues. Germline V gene data show CDR1 as MNHEY and CDR2 as SMNVEV (reference sequence). V gave up 8 bases and J gave up 2 bases, with 12 bases separating them. For the CDR3, the DNA is TGTGCCAGCCGGTGGCGGGGAAACACCGGGGAGCTGTTTTTT. Its translation: CASRWRGNTGELFF.

The chain has TRBV7-2 and TRBJ2-1, with 13 positions matching TRBD2. The CDR3 has 18 residues. Unmatched junction bases numbered 8, after V lost 5 bases and J lost 1 base. Germline lookup yields CDR1 SGHTA and CDR2 FQGNSA. CDR3 DNA: TGTGCCAGCAGCGTACGGACTAGCGGGAGTGGGTCCTACAATGAGCAGTTCTTC. Protein: CASSVRTSGSGSYNEQFF.

The J gene is TRBJ1-6, the V gene TRBV6-5; 8 bases agree with TRBD1. Germline CDR1 MNHEY, CDR2 SVGAGI. Trimming removed 2 bases from V and 7 bases from J; junction bases left unmatched: 4. The CDR3 loop spans 15 amino acids. CDR3 sequence: CASSYTRTGNSPLHF. The DNA of the CDR3 is TGTGCCAGCAGTTACACTCGGACAGGGAATTCACCCCTCCACTTT.

This chain connects TRBV24-1 to TRBJ2-5, with 7 bases matching TRBD1. The CDR3 extends over 16 amino acids. The trim removed 2 bases at V and 2 bases at J, leaving 7 bases unmatched. Germline CDR1 KGHDR, CDR2 SFDVKD. The CDR3 is CATSDWGQSKQETQYF. In DNA, the CDR3 is TGTGCCACCAGTGATTGGGGACAGTCAAAGCAAGAGACCCAGTACTTC.

V is TRBV18 and J is TRBJ2-5; 8 bases are shared with TRBD1. This CDR3 is 16 amino acids long. Germline V gives CDR1 KGHSH, CDR2 LQKENI. J was trimmed by 2 bases and V by 3 bases; bases with no gene match: 8. In DNA, the CDR3 is TGTGCCAGCTCACCTGGGACAGGCGGGGCACAAGAGACCCAGTACTTC. This sequence encodes CASSPGTGGAQETQYF.

This sequence joins TRBV5-1 and TRBJ2-7; possible D gene TRBD2, 6 bases. Germline V gene sequence: CDR1 SGHRS, CDR2 YFSETQ. Trimming shortened V by 1 base and J by 3 bases, and 17 bases separated the two germline ends. CDR3 length equals 16 residues. For the CDR3, the DNA is TGCGCCAGCAGCTTGTCAGTCGGCGGGGAGGTCTACGAGCAGTACTTC. Translated: CASSLSVGGEVYEQYF.

The count of this clone is one. Sequence at one end of the junction differs from germline and may be a read error. This chain joins TRBV7-7 and TRBJ2-1; 13 nucleotides line up with TRBD2. This CDR3 is built from 16 residues. CDR1 and CDR2 from the germline V gene are SSHAT and FNYEAQ (reference sequence). The CDR3: CASSPGLAGRYNEQFF. In DNA, the CDR3 is TGTGCTAGCAGCCCGGGACTAGCGGGGAGGTACAATGAGCAGTTCTTC.

The genes are TRBV28 and TRBJ2-7; TRBD2 aligns across 14 bases. This CDR3 spans 16 amino acids. V lost 5 bases to trimming and J lost 6 bases; unmatched junction nucleotides: 9. CDR1 is MDHEN, CDR2 SYDVKM, per germline. The CDR3 DNA sequence: TGTGCCAGCAGTCGAGGGACTAGCGGGAGAAGATCCGAGCAGTACTTC. Encoded protein: CASSRGTSGRRSEQYF.

The genes are TRBV6-6 and TRBJ2-7, with 7 nucleotides matching TRBD1. This CDR3 comprises 15 residues. V lost 2 bases and J lost 8; bases outside the gene matches: 12. Germline V lookup: CDR1 MNHNY, CDR2 SVGAGI (reference sequence). CDR3 region: CASSYISAGGYKQYF. The CDR3 DNA reads TGTGCCAGCAGTTACATATCTGCAGGGGGTTATAAGCAGTACTTC.

CDR3 region: CAWRGQGINQPQHF. In nucleotides, the CDR3 is TGTGCCTGGCGGGGACAGGGAATCAATCAGCCCCAGCATTTT. The chain combines TRBV30 with TRBJ1-5; TRBD1 matches 9 bases. J lost 3 bases, V lost 5 bases, and 5 bases had no gene match. The germline gives CDR1 GTSNPN, CDR2 SVGIG (reference sequence). This CDR3 spans 14 amino acids.

The genes are TRBV7-2 and TRBJ1-5; 10 nucleotides align to TRBD1. V trimming: 3 bases; J trimming: 7 bases; junction bases outside the gene matches: 3. The CDR3 runs to 14 residues. Germline V lookup: CDR1 SGHTA, CDR2 FQGNSA. CDR3 DNA sequence: TGTGCCAGCAGCTTCGACAGGGGGCGACAGCCCCAGCATTTT. Protein: CASSFDRGRQPQHF.

The chain couples TRBV11-2 to TRBJ2-2; TRBD1 matches 10 bases. Trimming removed 3 bases from V and 4 bases from J; junction bases left unmatched: 5. CDR3 length equals 16 residues. Looked up from germline, CDR1 is SGHAT and CDR2 is FQNNGV. The CDR3 bases are TGTGCCAGCAGCTTTCCGGGACAGGGGACCACCGGGGAGCTGTTTTTT. Protein: CASSFPGQGTTGELFF.